The present TCR beta chain was sequenced within a study of spatial heterogeneity in lung cancer. Turning to the study itself: Detection of beta-chain sequences consistently exceeded that of alpha-chain sequences. Raw reads contained each unique TCR and UMI combination more than ten times on average.

This clonotype was detected many times. As yet, its antigen is unknown. A library made for alpha chains picked up this beta chain off target, so its size means little. Whole-study results and caveats: Expanded alpha and beta TCR counts within tumors tracked tumor mutation counts.

Time point defined: sample taken at primary tumor resection. The study sequenced unsorted whole RNA from tumor, nontumor lung or frozen PBMC. Every TCR cDNA molecule bore a unique molecular identifier. Via MiXCR, TCRdb re-called the 5' RACE reads, giving one row per CDR3 protein. This table holds under 20,000 distinct CDR3 sequences, roughly 9% found once. The CDR3 has 15 residues. CDR1 is SGHRS, CDR2 YFSETQ, per germline. Trimming cost V 3 bases and J 3 bases, with 12 bases left between them. The V gene is TRBV5-1, the J gene TRBJ2-2; D is undetermined. This TCR was recovered from a female donor with early-stage non-small cell lung cancer. Source: lung tumor tissue, taken at surgery. The CDR3 reads CASSSYREYTGELFF. The CDR3 DNA reads TGCGCCAGCAGCTCCTACAGAGAGTACACCGGGGAGCTGTTTTTT.